The 5 T cell receptor beta chains given below trace back to one sample, sequenced in a study of radiation and T cells in renal cell carcinoma. Sample time point: blood 2 weeks post-SBRT. The sample's treatment: 15 Gy SBRT to primary tumor, nephrectomy 4 weeks later. Measured with immunoSEQ multiplex PCR; TCRdb has only the in-frame clones, and not every one. The sample has some 150,000 clones, approximately 88% seen once. The material sequenced was blood, taken from a patient whose treatment included radiotherapy and nephrectomy. Receptor source: a woman aged 45-60 years with renal cell carcinoma.

This chain links TRBV5-1 with TRBJ2-7, with D unresolved. Germline V gene lookup returns CDR1 SGHRS and CDR2 YFSETQ. There are 12 residues in the CDR3. Trimming left V 3 bases short and J 5 bases short, with 9 bases between. Here the CDR3 DNA reads TGCGCCAGCAGCTCTGCCTGGGACGAGCAGTACTTC. It specifies CASSSAWDEQYF. The full variable domain, completed using reference TRBV5-1 and TRBJ2-7, is KAGVTQTPRYLIKTRGQQVTLSCSPISGHRSVSWYQQTPGQGLQFLFEYFSETQRNKGNFPGRFSGRQFSNSRSEMNVSTLELGDSALYLCASSSAWDEQYFGPGTRLTVT.

CDR3 in amino acids: CASSLASGRNTEAFF. The CDR3 DNA follows: TGTGCCAGCAGCTTAGCTTCTGGCAGGAACACTGAAGCTTTCTTT. The rearrangement links TRBV7-9 to TRBJ1-1; D uncertain. The germline V gene encodes CDR1 SEHNR and CDR2 FQNEAQ (reference sequence). The CDR3 length is 15 residues. V dropped 0 bases and J dropped 1 base, with 9 bases sitting between them. Together with reference TRBV7-9 and TRBJ1-1, the CDR3 gives the full variable domain: DTGVSQNPRHKITKRGQNVTFRCDPISEHNRLYWYRQTLGQGPEFLTYFQNEAQLEKSRLLSDRFSAERPKGSFSTLEIQRTEQGDSAMYLCASSLASGRNTEAFFGQGTRLTVV.

This clone was observed a single time. This chain uses TRBV6-5 with TRBJ1-5; 9 nucleotides agree with TRBD1. This CDR3 contains 15 residues. Germline V lookup: CDR1 MNHEY, CDR2 SVGAGI. Trimming at V came to 2 bases and at J to 4 bases, leaving 3 bases not matched to a gene. CDR3 loop: CASSYGTGRNQPQHF. DNA for the CDR3: TGTGCCAGCAGTTACGGGACAGGGAGGAATCAGCCCCAGCATTTT.

The rearrangement uses TRBV7-2 and TRBJ2-3; tentative D call: TRBD2 (5 bases). The germline V gene has CDR1 SGHTA and CDR2 FQGNSA. The ends were cut back, 1 base at V and 6 bases at J, with 14 bases in the middle. CDR3 length equals 15 residues. DNA for the CDR3: TGTGCCAGCAGCTTAGTGGCTAGCTTGAGGGATACGCAGTATTTT. Protein product: CASSLVASLRDTQYF.

The rearrangement joins TRBV7-8 to TRBJ2-1; D perhaps matches TRBD1 (6 bases). Germline CDR1 and CDR2: SGHVS and FQNEAQ. V lost 4 bases, J lost 7 bases, and 14 bases lay in between. This CDR3 is 14 amino acids long. CDR3 amino acids: CASSSSGHRNEQFF. In nucleotides, the CDR3 is TGTGCCAGCAGCTCCTCGGGACACCGGAATGAGCAGTTCTTC.